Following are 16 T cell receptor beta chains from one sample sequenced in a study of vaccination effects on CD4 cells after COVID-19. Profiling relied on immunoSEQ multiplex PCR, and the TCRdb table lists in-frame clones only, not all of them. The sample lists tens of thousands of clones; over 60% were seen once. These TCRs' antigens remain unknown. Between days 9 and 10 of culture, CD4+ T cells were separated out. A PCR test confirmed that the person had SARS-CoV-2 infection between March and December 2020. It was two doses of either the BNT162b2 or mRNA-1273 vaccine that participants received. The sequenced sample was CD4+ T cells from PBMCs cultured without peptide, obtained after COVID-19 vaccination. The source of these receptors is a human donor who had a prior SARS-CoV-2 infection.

The CDR3 reads CASSLDPPGAGNTIYF. In nucleotides, the CDR3 is TGTGCCAGCAGCTTAGACCCGCCCGGGGCTGGAAACACCATATATTTT. This sequence joins TRBV7-6 and TRBJ1-3; D gene ambiguous. CDR3 length equals 16 residues. Germline V gene data show CDR1 as SGHVS and CDR2 as FNYEAQ. V lost 1 base and J lost 2, with 12 bases in between.

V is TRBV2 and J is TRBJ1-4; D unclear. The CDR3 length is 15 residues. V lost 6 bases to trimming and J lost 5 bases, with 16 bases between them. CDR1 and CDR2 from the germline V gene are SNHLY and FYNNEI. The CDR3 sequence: CASSPERVGNEKLFF. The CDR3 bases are TGTGCCAGCAGCCCAGAGAGGGTAGGGAATGAAAAACTGTTTTTT.

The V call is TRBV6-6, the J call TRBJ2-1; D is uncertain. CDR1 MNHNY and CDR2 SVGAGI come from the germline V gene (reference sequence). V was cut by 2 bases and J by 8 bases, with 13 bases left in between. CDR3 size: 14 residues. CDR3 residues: CASSYPDAKDEQFF. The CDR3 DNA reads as TGTGCCAGCAGTTACCCGGACGCTAAGGATGAGCAGTTCTTC.

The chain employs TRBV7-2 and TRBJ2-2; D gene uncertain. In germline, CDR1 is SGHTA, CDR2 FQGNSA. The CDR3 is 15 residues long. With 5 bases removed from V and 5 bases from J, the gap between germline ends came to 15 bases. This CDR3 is CASSPLRMGTGELFF. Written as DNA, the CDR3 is TGTGCCAGCAGCCCCCTGCGGATGGGGACCGGGGAGCTGTTTTTT.

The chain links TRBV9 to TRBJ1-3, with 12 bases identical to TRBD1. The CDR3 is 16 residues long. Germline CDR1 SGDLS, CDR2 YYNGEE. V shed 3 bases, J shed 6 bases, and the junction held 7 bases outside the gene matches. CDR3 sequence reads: CASSEHGTGGQNTIYF. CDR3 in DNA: TGTGCCAGCAGCGAGCACGGGACAGGGGGCCAAAACACCATATATTTT.

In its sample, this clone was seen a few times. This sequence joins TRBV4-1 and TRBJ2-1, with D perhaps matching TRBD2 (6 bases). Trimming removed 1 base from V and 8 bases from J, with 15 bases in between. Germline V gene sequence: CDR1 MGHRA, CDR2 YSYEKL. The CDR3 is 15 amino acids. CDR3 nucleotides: TGCGCCAGCAGCCAAGTTGCGGGATATGGGGATGAGCAGTTCTTC. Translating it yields CASSQVAGYGDEQFF.

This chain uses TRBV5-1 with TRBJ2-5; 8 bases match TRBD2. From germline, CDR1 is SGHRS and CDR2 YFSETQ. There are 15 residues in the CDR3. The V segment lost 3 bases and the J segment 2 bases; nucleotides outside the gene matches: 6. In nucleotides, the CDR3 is TGCGCCAGCAGCTCATCGTCTAGCGGGCAAGAGACCCAGTACTTC. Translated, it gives CASSSSSSGQETQYF.

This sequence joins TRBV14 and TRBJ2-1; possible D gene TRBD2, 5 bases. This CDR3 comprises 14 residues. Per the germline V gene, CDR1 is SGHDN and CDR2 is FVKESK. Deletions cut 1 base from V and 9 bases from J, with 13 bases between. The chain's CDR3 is CASSQGGMRAEQFF. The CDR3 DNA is TGTGCCAGCAGCCAAGGAGGGATGCGGGCTGAGCAGTTCTTC.

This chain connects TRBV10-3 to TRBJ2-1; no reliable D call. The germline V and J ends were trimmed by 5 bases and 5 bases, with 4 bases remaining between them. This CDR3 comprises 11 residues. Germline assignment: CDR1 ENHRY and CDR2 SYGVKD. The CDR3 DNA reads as TGTGCCATCAGTCCCCACAATGAGCAGTTCTTC. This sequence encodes CAISPHNEQFF.

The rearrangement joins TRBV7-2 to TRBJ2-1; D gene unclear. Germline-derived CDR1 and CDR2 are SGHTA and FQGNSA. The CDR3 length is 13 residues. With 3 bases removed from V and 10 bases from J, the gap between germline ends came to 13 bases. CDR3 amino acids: CASSFRIRGEQFF. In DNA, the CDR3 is TGTGCCAGCAGCTTTCGGATACGTGGAGAGCAGTTCTTC.

CDR3 amino acids: CASSYSNRVSSYEQYF. The DNA of the CDR3 is TGTGCCAGCAGTTACTCAAACCGCGTCAGCTCCTACGAGCAGTACTTC. V gene TRBV6-5 combines with J gene TRBJ2-7; no reliable D call. Germline CDR1 reads MNHEY; CDR2 reads SVGAGI. The CDR3 runs 16 residues. Trimming took 0 bases from V and 0 from J, leaving 12 bases between them.

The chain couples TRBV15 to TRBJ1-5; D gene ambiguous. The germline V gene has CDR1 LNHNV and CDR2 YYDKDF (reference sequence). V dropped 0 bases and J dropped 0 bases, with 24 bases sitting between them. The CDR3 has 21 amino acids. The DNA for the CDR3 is TGTGCCACCAGCAGAGACCTCCTTACATGGAGCCAAGGTTATAGCAATCAGCCCCAGCATTTT. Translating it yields CATSRDLLTWSQGYSNQPQHF.

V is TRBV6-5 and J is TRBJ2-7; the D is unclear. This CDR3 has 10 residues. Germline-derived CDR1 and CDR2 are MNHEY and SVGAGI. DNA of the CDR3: TGTGGGGTCTCGAGGTACGAGCAGTACTTC. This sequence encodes CGVSRYEQYF.

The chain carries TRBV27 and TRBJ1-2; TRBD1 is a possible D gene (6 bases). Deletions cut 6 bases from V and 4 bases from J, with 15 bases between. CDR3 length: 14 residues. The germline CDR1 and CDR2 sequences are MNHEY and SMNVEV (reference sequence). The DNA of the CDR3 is TGTGCCAGCAGGGTTGGGGGGGCGATCTATGGCTACACCTTC. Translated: CASRVGGAIYGYTF.

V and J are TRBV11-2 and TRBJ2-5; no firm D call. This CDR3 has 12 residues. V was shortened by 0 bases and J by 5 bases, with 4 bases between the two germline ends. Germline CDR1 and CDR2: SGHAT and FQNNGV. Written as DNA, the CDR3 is TGTGCCAGCAGCTTAGATAGCGAGACCCAGTACTTC. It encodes CASSLDSETQYF.

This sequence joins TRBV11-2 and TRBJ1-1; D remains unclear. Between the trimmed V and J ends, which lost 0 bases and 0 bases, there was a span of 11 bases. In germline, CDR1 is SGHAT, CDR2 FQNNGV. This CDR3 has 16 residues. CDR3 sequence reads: CASSLDGRSVNTEAFF. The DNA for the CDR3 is TGTGCCAGCAGCTTAGACGGGCGGTCAGTGAACACTGAAGCTTTCTTT.